The sequence of this T cell receptor (beta chain) was determined in a study of T cell responses to AZD1222 COVID-19 vaccine (dated by TCRdb to about 2021). Notes on the research overall: Because spike-specific TCR depth and breadth did not differ between the two schedules, AZD1222 recipients who got a second dose at roughly 4 weeks were pooled with those who got a second dose at roughly 12 weeks. A total of 233 trial participants underwent TCR sequencing, of whom roughly 210 received two doses of AZD1222 and some 25 received two doses of the MenACWY control vaccine. Enrollment into the trials was organized by age into subgroups of 18-55, 56-69 and 70-plus years, and those subgroups contained approximately 160, 26 and 62 TCR-sequenced participants, respectively. Beyond this particular receptor, the publication reports: Reportedly, almost half of the unique spike-specific TCRs recognized epitopes lying outside the regions that are mutated in the B.1.351 and B.1.1.7 variants. The whole spike protein was spanned by vaccine-associated CD4 TCRs, and dominant responses were seen in regions 160-218 and 743-854. After two AZD1222 doses, spike-specific TCR breadth and depth were significantly higher than at day 0 and than in MenACWY recipients. Only 5 to 7 AZD1222 recipients were SARS-CoV-2 seropositive at baseline, limiting conclusions about previously exposed vaccinees. Because no day 14 peak-response samples were available, the repertoires could be characterized only after the peak T cell response. In the small 56-69-year group, the increase in depth fell short of significance, most likely because of low power. Most participants were white British and females outnumbered males, and the authors suggested that clonal diversity may have been underestimated.

The CDR3 regions of human TCRbeta chains were analyzed by immunosequencing. On the study's bioinformatics: TCRs in the repertoires were compared against a reference library of SARS-CoV-2-specific TCRs that had been generated with the MIRA antigen-specificity platform. Breadth was defined as the fraction of unique TCRs that were SARS-CoV-2-associated, and depth was defined as the fraction of total T cells that were SARS-CoV-2-associated. Using the MIRA data, each spike-specific TCR was assigned both to the spike region to which the TCR was reactive and to a CD4 or CD8 class. Log10-transformed breadth and depth values were compared by one-way ANOVA with Sidak's multiple comparisons tests. TCRdb retrieved this table from immuneACCESS and kept in-frame rearrangements only. Not all clones are present; in checked studies, unresolved V genes account for under half, and no reason is known for the remainder. V and J calls and clone size are given by that table; D and trimming were obtained from the DNA. Across this sample there are 90,000 to 140,000 clones, with 88% seen only once. Of the sample, about 9.7% falls within the top ten clones.

The intended sense of this specimen's time point label: baseline before first vaccination. The vaccinee samples were drawn from two UK trials, COV001 and COV002, one of which was a single-blind randomized controlled phase 2/3 trial testing AZD1222 (ChAdOx1 nCoV-19) in healthy adults. Trial participant PBMC samples were collected at day 0 and day 28 after the second dose for TCRbeta chain sequencing. Of note for this clone: The antigen it binds to is not known. One base away there is no much larger clone; base qualities are not given.

From its cysteine to its phenylalanine, the CDR3 spans 12 amino acids. Only CDR3 DNA is held: 36 bases, read in frame from base 1. Trimming takes 3 bases from V and 5 bases from J, and the germline ends sit 8 bases apart. Taken from the germline V gene (reference sequence), the CDR1 and CDR2 loops are LNHDA and SQIVND. The chain joins TRBV19 to TRBJ2-7; the D region possibly corresponds to TRBD2 (6 bases align). The sequencing used peripheral blood, collected on day 0 of AZD1222 vaccination. The sequence came from an adult in good health. The CDR3 amino acid sequence is: CASSMRDHEQYF. The nucleotide sequence reads TGTGCCAGTAGTATGCGGGACCACGAGCAGTACTTC.